Listed below are T cell receptor beta chains from one sample, sequenced in a study. TCRdb reprocessed the 5' RACE reads via MiXCR and lists one record per CDR3 protein. The sample comprises over 55,000 distinct CDR3 sequences, about 28% of which are singletons, and more than 3% rests with the top ten. Sequencing input: tumor-infiltrating memory CD4+ T cells sorted from the breast tumor. The receptor set was obtained from a female donor with breast cancer. Each CDR3 is given with its conserved first and last residue. Fields, in order: clone size, D gene, V gene, J gene, CDR3 protein, CDR3 DNA. The D gene is left open where the match is weak. The size of a clone is reported for some rows only, either as once, few or many, or as a class for expanded clones.

clone_size: few; d_call: TRBD1; v_call: TRBV6-5; j_call: TRBJ2-5; cdr3_aa: CASSNLDRGQETQYF; cdr3_nt: TGTGCCAGCAGTAACCTGGACAGGGGGCAAGAGACCCAGTACTTC
clone_size: medium-sized; d_call: -; v_call: TRBV4-3; j_call: TRBJ1-1; cdr3_aa: CASSQGAFTEAFF; cdr3_nt: TGCGCCAGCAGCCAAGGAGCATTCACTGAAGCTTTCTTT
clone_size: few; d_call: -; v_call: TRBV9; j_call: TRBJ1-6; cdr3_aa: CASSVDPDNSPLHF; cdr3_nt: TGTGCCAGCAGCGTAGATCCAGATAATTCACCCCTCCACTTT
clone_size: -; d_call: TRBD1; v_call: TRBV10-3; j_call: TRBJ1-6; cdr3_aa: CAIRTGGGNLPLHF; cdr3_nt: TGTGCCATCAGGACAGGGGGCGGAAATTTACCCCTCCACTTT
clone_size: few; d_call: TRBD2; v_call: TRBV2; j_call: TRBJ2-3; cdr3_aa: CANEPSGSFGGTDTQYF; cdr3_nt: TGTGCCAACGAACCTAGCGGGAGTTTCGGCGGGACAGATACGCAGTATTTT
clone_size: few; d_call: TRBD2; v_call: TRBV7-9; j_call: TRBJ2-3; cdr3_aa: CASSPGLASTDTQYF; cdr3_nt: TGTGCCAGCAGCCCGGGACTAGCATCAACAGATACGCAGTATTTT
clone_size: many; d_call: -; v_call: TRBV4-3; j_call: TRBJ2-3; cdr3_aa: CASSQGGGTDTQYF; cdr3_nt: TGCGCCAGCAGCCAAGGGGGCGGAACAGATACGCAGTATTTT
clone_size: -; d_call: TRBD1; v_call: TRBV5-1; j_call: TRBJ2-1; cdr3_aa: CASSPGQGNEQFF; cdr3_nt: TGCGCCAGCAGCCCCGGACAGGGCAATGAGCAGTTCTTC
clone_size: few; d_call: -; v_call: TRBV5-6; j_call: TRBJ2-3; cdr3_aa: CASSLSEGDTQYF; cdr3_nt: TGTGCCAGCAGCTTGTCAGAAGGAGATACGCAGTATTTT
clone_size: -; d_call: -; v_call: TRBV2; j_call: TRBJ1-5; cdr3_aa: CASSDPQAHGAQHF; cdr3_nt: TGTGCCAGCAGTGACCCACAGGCCCACGGGGCCCAGCATTTT
clone_size: -; d_call: -; v_call: TRBV7-9; j_call: TRBJ2-3; cdr3_aa: CAGSLVGDTQYF; cdr3_nt: TGTGCCGGCAGCTTGGTGGGAGATACGCAGTATTTT
clone_size: -; d_call: -; v_call: TRBV6-1; j_call: TRBJ2-7; cdr3_aa: CASSVTDLYEQYF; cdr3_nt: TGTGCCAGCAGTGTGACTGATTTGTACGAGCAGTACTTC
clone_size: few; d_call: -; v_call: TRBV29-1; j_call: TRBJ1-1; cdr3_aa: CSVGSRANTEAFF; cdr3_nt: TGCAGCGTTGGCTCTAGGGCGAACACTGAAGCTTTCTTT
clone_size: few; d_call: -; v_call: TRBV24-1; j_call: TRBJ2-3; cdr3_aa: CATRGVGDTQYF; cdr3_nt: TGTGCCACCAGGGGGGTTGGGGATACGCAGTATTTT
clone_size: -; d_call: -; v_call: TRBV20-1; j_call: TRBJ2-1; cdr3_aa: CSAGWASAYNEQFF; cdr3_nt: TGCAGTGCTGGGTGGGCTAGCGCGTACAATGAGCAGTTCTTC
clone_size: few; d_call: -; v_call: TRBV28; j_call: TRBJ2-1; cdr3_aa: CATARTQGYNEQFF; cdr3_nt: TGTGCCACAGCTAGAACACAGGGCTACAATGAGCAGTTCTTC
clone_size: few; d_call: TRBD2; v_call: TRBV7-2; j_call: TRBJ2-4; cdr3_aa: CASSSQPSGGSIQYF; cdr3_nt: TGTGCCAGCAGCTCCCAACCAAGCGGGGGTAGCATTCAGTACTTC
clone_size: few; d_call: -; v_call: TRBV5-1; j_call: TRBJ2-5; cdr3_aa: CASSLGWNEETQYF; cdr3_nt: TGCGCCAGCAGCTTGGGGTGGAATGAAGAGACCCAGTACTTC
clone_size: -; d_call: -; v_call: TRBV6-1; j_call: TRBJ2-1; cdr3_aa: CASSTQRGDERFF; cdr3_nt: TGTGCCAGTTCGACCCAACGGGGCGATGAGCGGTTCTTC
clone_size: -; d_call: -; v_call: TRBV20-1; j_call: TRBJ1-1; cdr3_aa: CSADLDGQNTEAFF; cdr3_nt: TGCAGTGCTGATCTGGACGGTCAGAACACTGAAGCTTTCTTT
clone_size: -; d_call: -; v_call: TRBV21-1; j_call: TRBJ1-5; cdr3_aa: CASSSSHQPQHF; cdr3_nt: TGTGCCAGCAGCAGTAGCCATCAGCCCCAGCATTTT
clone_size: -; d_call: -; v_call: TRBV11-1; j_call: TRBJ2-5; cdr3_aa: CASSLVATAETQYF; cdr3_nt: TGTGCCAGCAGCTTAGTGGCGACTGCAGAGACCCAGTACTTC
clone_size: -; d_call: -; v_call: TRBV5-1; j_call: TRBJ2-7; cdr3_aa: CASSFRDTGPYEQYF; cdr3_nt: TGCGCCAGCAGCTTCCGGGACACCGGCCCCTACGAGCAGTACTTC
clone_size: -; d_call: TRBD2; v_call: TRBV5-1; j_call: TRBJ2-2; cdr3_aa: CASSPLWGGRNTGELFF; cdr3_nt: TGCGCCAGCAGCCCCCTCTGGGGCGGGAGAAACACCGGGGAGCTGTTTTTT
clone_size: -; d_call: TRBD1; v_call: TRBV4-3; j_call: TRBJ2-7; cdr3_aa: CASSQDWGQSYEQYF; cdr3_nt: TGCGCCAGCAGCCAAGATTGGGGACAGTCCTACGAGCAGTACTTC
clone_size: few; d_call: -; v_call: TRBV7-9; j_call: TRBJ2-3; cdr3_aa: CASSLGYGGTDTQYF; cdr3_nt: TGTGCCAGCAGCTTAGGATATGGCGGCACAGATACGCAGTATTTT
clone_size: -; d_call: TRBD1; v_call: TRBV5-1; j_call: TRBJ2-2; cdr3_aa: CASRGTGTGSGELFF; cdr3_nt: TGCGCCAGCAGGGGAACCGGGACAGGGTCCGGGGAGCTGTTTTTT
clone_size: -; d_call: -; v_call: TRBV5-1; j_call: TRBJ2-7; cdr3_aa: CASSYGAGRTYEQYF; cdr3_nt: TGCGCCAGCAGCTATGGCGCCGGACGGACCTACGAGCAGTACTTC
clone_size: -; d_call: -; v_call: TRBV7-2; j_call: TRBJ1-2; cdr3_aa: CASSSDPTAGYDGYTF; cdr3_nt: TGTGCCAGCAGCTCCGACCCGACAGCGGGTTACGATGGCTACACCTTC
clone_size: few; d_call: TRBD2; v_call: TRBV15; j_call: TRBJ2-7; cdr3_aa: CATSRDISTSGLHEQYF; cdr3_nt: TGTGCCACCAGCAGAGATATTAGCACTAGCGGGCTCCACGAGCAGTACTTC
clone_size: -; d_call: TRBD1; v_call: TRBV6-6; j_call: TRBJ1-1; cdr3_aa: CDSRDRNSAEAFF; cdr3_nt: TGTGACAGCAGGGACAGGAACTCAGCTGAAGCTTTCTTT
clone_size: few; d_call: TRBD1; v_call: TRBV25-1; j_call: TRBJ1-4; cdr3_aa: CASSVHRGLEKLFF; cdr3_nt: TGTGCCAGCAGTGTTCACAGGGGGCTTGAAAAACTGTTTTTT
clone_size: few; d_call: -; v_call: TRBV6-1; j_call: TRBJ2-5; cdr3_aa: CASSVSAQETQYF; cdr3_nt: TGTGCCAGCAGTGTGTCAGCTCAAGAGACCCAGTACTTC
clone_size: -; d_call: TRBD2; v_call: TRBV24-1; j_call: TRBJ2-3; cdr3_aa: CAISPRLATDTQYF; cdr3_nt: TGTGCCATCAGTCCCAGACTAGCAACAGATACGCAGTATTTT
clone_size: few; d_call: TRBD1; v_call: TRBV7-2; j_call: TRBJ2-7; cdr3_aa: CASSRIDRAYEQYF; cdr3_nt: TGTGCCAGCAGCCGAATCGACAGGGCCTACGAGCAGTACTTC
clone_size: few; d_call: TRBD1; v_call: TRBV13; j_call: TRBJ2-5; cdr3_aa: CASSFSDRAAKTQYF; cdr3_nt: TGTGCCAGCAGCTTTTCGGACAGGGCGGCGAAGACCCAGTACTTC
clone_size: -; d_call: TRBD2; v_call: TRBV28; j_call: TRBJ2-3; cdr3_aa: CASSLAGWDTDTQYF; cdr3_nt: TGTGCCAGCAGTCTAGCGGGATGGGACACAGATACGCAGTATTTT
clone_size: -; d_call: TRBD2; v_call: TRBV15; j_call: TRBJ2-1; cdr3_aa: CATSRDGGGEQFF; cdr3_nt: TGTGCCACCAGCAGAGACGGGGGGGGTGAGCAGTTCTTC
clone_size: -; d_call: TRBD1; v_call: TRBV20-1; j_call: TRBJ1-5; cdr3_aa: CSARRDSYQPQHF; cdr3_nt: TGCAGTGCTCGTCGGGACAGTTATCAGCCCCAGCATTTT
clone_size: few; d_call: -; v_call: TRBV7-9; j_call: TRBJ2-5; cdr3_aa: CASSLNGGETQYF; cdr3_nt: TGTGCCAGCAGCTTGAACGGCGGGGAGACCCAGTACTTC
clone_size: -; d_call: TRBD1; v_call: TRBV12-3/TRBV12-4; j_call: TRBJ1-1; cdr3_aa: CASSPTGATEAFF; cdr3_nt: TGTGCCAGCAGTCCTACAGGGGCCACTGAAGCTTTCTTT
clone_size: few; d_call: TRBD1; v_call: TRBV12-3/TRBV12-4; j_call: TRBJ1-5; cdr3_aa: CASSPGQGAQPQHF; cdr3_nt: TGTGCCAGCAGCCCTGGACAGGGAGCGCAGCCCCAGCATTTT
clone_size: -; d_call: TRBD1; v_call: TRBV28; j_call: TRBJ1-5; cdr3_aa: CASSPGDRVKQPQHF; cdr3_nt: TGTGCCAGCAGTCCGGGGGACAGGGTAAAACAGCCCCAGCATTTT
clone_size: -; d_call: TRBD1; v_call: TRBV6-2/TRBV6-3; j_call: TRBJ1-1; cdr3_aa: CASKTGAIGEAFF; cdr3_nt: TGTGCCAGCAAGACAGGGGCTATAGGGGAAGCTTTCTTT
clone_size: few; d_call: TRBD1; v_call: TRBV5-1; j_call: TRBJ2-2; cdr3_aa: CASSYRQGTTGELFF; cdr3_nt: TGCGCCAGCAGTTACCGACAGGGTACGACCGGGGAGCTGTTTTTT
clone_size: many; d_call: -; v_call: TRBV29-1; j_call: TRBJ2-7; cdr3_aa: CSVAGTANAYEQYF; cdr3_nt: TGCAGCGTGGCGGGGACGGCAAACGCCTACGAGCAGTACTTC
clone_size: few; d_call: -; v_call: TRBV18; j_call: TRBJ2-3; cdr3_aa: CASSPGDTQYF; cdr3_nt: TGTGCCAGCTCACCCGGAGATACGCAGTATTTT
clone_size: -; d_call: TRBD2; v_call: TRBV4-3; j_call: TRBJ2-1; cdr3_aa: CASSQDSSGRFVEQFF; cdr3_nt: TGCGCCAGCAGCCAAGATTCAAGCGGGAGGTTTGTTGAGCAGTTCTTC
clone_size: few; d_call: TRBD2; v_call: TRBV5-1; j_call: TRBJ2-3; cdr3_aa: CASSPDLAGGPSDTQYF; cdr3_nt: TGCGCCAGCAGCCCGGATCTAGCGGGAGGGCCCTCAGATACGCAGTATTTT
clone_size: -; d_call: TRBD1; v_call: TRBV7-8; j_call: TRBJ2-5; cdr3_aa: CASSLADWTGPQETQYF; cdr3_nt: TGTGCCAGCAGCTTAGCGGACTGGACAGGGCCTCAAGAGACCCAGTACTTC